These 14 T cell receptor beta chains share one sample of origin, sequenced in a study of OX40 agonist ivuxolimab in advanced cancers. Only in-frame clones appear in the TCRdb table, and some are missing; sequencing was by immunoSEQ multiplex PCR. The sample records fewer than 70,000 clones, roughly 83% being singletons. The sequencing used CD4+ or CD8+ T cells sorted from blood, collected in a trial of the OX40 agonist ivuxolimab. The source of these receptors is an adult with an advanced solid tumor such as melanoma, head and neck, liver or kidney cancer.

The gene calls are TRBV11-2 and TRBJ2-7; D gene ambiguous. V was clipped by 1 base and J by 7 bases, with 17 bases between them. Germline V gene lookup returns CDR1 SGHAT and CDR2 FQNNGV. The CDR3 extends over 15 amino acids. The CDR3 coding sequence is TGTGCCAGCAGCTTAGCTCCGAACCTCCTAGTGGAGCAGTACTTC. The encoded protein is CASSLAPNLLVEQYF.

The rearrangement links TRBV7-9 to TRBJ1-1; weak D call: TRBD1 (6 bases). This CDR3 spans 18 amino acids. CDR1 SEHNR and CDR2 FQNEAQ come from the germline V gene (reference sequence). V was pared by 1 base and J by 3 bases, with 21 bases between. This CDR3 reads CASSLEGFWGLGDTEAFF. In DNA, the CDR3 is TGTGCCAGCAGCTTAGAAGGTTTCTGGGGGCTTGGAGACACTGAAGCTTTCTTT.

The chain couples TRBV28 to TRBJ1-1, with D hard to call. The germline gives CDR1 MDHEN, CDR2 SYDVKM. Trimming pared 1 base from V and 6 bases from J, leaving 6 bases between. The CDR3 totals 12 residues. DNA for the CDR3: TGTGCCAGCAGTTTATTGGTTTCTGAAGCTTTCTTT. This sequence encodes CASSLLVSEAFF.

The genes are TRBV7-6 and TRBJ2-5; D is unclear. Germline CDR1 and CDR2: SGHVS and FNYEAQ. The CDR3 is 12 residues long. V was pared by 4 bases and J by 8 bases, with 11 bases between. This CDR3 reads CASSSDVGTQYF. CDR3 DNA sequence: TGTGCCAGCAGCTCCGACGTAGGTACCCAGTACTTC.

V usage is TRBV28 and J usage is TRBJ1-4; 7 bases fit TRBD1. The J segment lost 5 bases and the V segment lost 5 bases, leaving 11 bases of the junction unmatched. This CDR3 is 16 amino acids long. Germline V CDR1 and CDR2: MDHEN, SYDVKM. The DNA for the CDR3 is TGTGCCAGCAGTGCAGCCTCGGGACAGAGAAATGAAAAACTGTTTTTT. Its protein product is CASSAASGQRNEKLFF.

This chain links TRBV18 with TRBJ2-5, with D possibly matching TRBD2 (6 bases). The DNA end favors TRBJ2-7, so the J call may be wrong. Germline V gene data show CDR1 as KGHSH and CDR2 as LQKENI. The CDR3 loop spans 12 amino acids. The CDR3 coding sequence is TGTGCCAGCTCACCCCGGGGGACCGAGCAGTACTTC. Its translation: CASSPRGTEQYF.

The V gene is TRBV7-2, the J gene TRBJ1-1; no clear D. The length of the CDR3 is 13 residues. In germline, CDR1 is SGHTA, CDR2 FQGNSA. V was cut by 8 bases and J by 3 bases, with 13 bases left in between. CDR3 nucleotides: TGTGCCAGCGCCTCGACGGAGTACACTGAAGCTTTCTTT. This encodes CASASTEYTEAFF.

V and J are TRBV5-5 and TRBJ1-2, with TRBD1 matching 11 bases. Germline V gives CDR1 SGHKS, CDR2 YYEKEE (reference sequence). The CDR3 extends over 16 amino acids. J gave up 8 bases and V 7 bases, and 16 bases lay outside the gene matches. CDR3 loop: CASFKRTGGVSAGYTF. The CDR3 nucleotides are TGTGCCAGCTTCAAGCGGACAGGGGGCGTTTCGGCGGGCTACACCTTC. The complete variable domain, with remaining parts taken from reference TRBV5-5 and TRBJ1-2, reads DAGVTQSPTHLIKTRGQQVTLRCSPISGHKSVSWYQQVLGQGPQFIFQYYEKEERGRGNFPDRFSARQFPNYSSELNVNALLLGDSALYLCASFKRTGGVSAGYTFGSGTRLTVV.

The J gene is TRBJ2-1, the V gene TRBV15; TRBD2 is a possible D gene (7 bases). The CDR3 extends over 14 amino acids. The V gene lost 7 bases and the J gene lost 0 bases, with 10 bases spanning the gap. Per germline, CDR1 LNHNV and CDR2 YYDKDF (reference sequence). In nucleotides, the CDR3 is TGTGCCACCAAAGGGGGGGACTCCTACAATGAGCAGTTCTTC. It is translated as CATKGGDSYNEQFF.

In its sample, this clone was seen once. This sequence joins TRBV7-2 and TRBJ2-2; D unresolved. CDR3 length: 14 amino acids. Germline V gene lookup returns CDR1 SGHTA and CDR2 FQGNSA. Trimming took 4 bases from V and 1 from J, leaving 7 bases between them. CDR3 sequence: CASSYFRNTGELFF. The CDR3 DNA reads as TGTGCCAGCAGCTACTTTAGGAACACCGGGGAGCTGTTTTTT.

The chain is built from TRBV28 and TRBJ2-5, with D perhaps matching TRBD1 or TRBD2 (6 bases each). The CDR3 is 14 residues long. The V end was cut by 6 bases, the J end by 5 bases, with 16 bases between. CDR1 and CDR2 from the germline V gene are MDHEN and SYDVKM. The CDR3 region is CASSPRGGRETQYF. DNA for the CDR3: TGTGCCAGCAGCCCCCGAGGGGGGAGGGAGACCCAGTACTTC.

This clone was detected only a few times. The chain combines TRBV29-1 with TRBJ2-7; D is undetermined. CDR1 and CDR2 (germline): SQVTM, ANQGSEA. Between the trimmed V and J ends, which lost 0 bases and 0 bases, there was a span of 3 bases. The CDR3 covers 12 residues. The CDR3 spells CSVEDGSYEQYF. As DNA, the CDR3 is TGCAGCGTTGAAGACGGCTCCTACGAGCAGTACTTC.

The CDR3 is CASSHSSTGNYGYTF. In DNA, the CDR3 is TGTGCCAGCAGTCACTCCTCGACAGGGAACTATGGCTACACCTTC. The chain recombines TRBV27 with TRBJ1-2; 7 bases are a match to TRBD1. Germline V gene sequence: CDR1 MNHEY, CDR2 SMNVEV (reference sequence). V was clipped by 5 bases and J by 2 bases; unmatched bases: 8. The CDR3 length is 15 residues.

The chain uses TRBV4-1 and TRBJ2-7; the match to TRBD1 covers 10 bases. Germline CDR1 and CDR2: MGHRA and YSYEKL. The CDR3 sequence is 15 residues long. V shed 3 bases, J shed 5 bases, and the junction held 7 bases outside the gene matches. CDR3: CASSHSDRGLNEQYF. The CDR3 nucleotides are TGCGCCAGCAGCCACTCAGACAGGGGGCTCAACGAGCAGTACTTC.